This T cell receptor beta chain was observed in a study of cytomegalovirus exposure and HLA in healthy donors. General study findings and limits: CMV serostatus was the only immune exposure information that was available.

On this clone: Antigen unknown.

Primers: 60 Vbeta forward and 13 Jbeta reverse. Sequenced by immunoSEQ multiplex PCR; TCRdb stores in-frame clones only, minus some. The sample has some 120,000 clones; roughly four fifths are singletons. The CDR3 is 15 residues long. Germline V gives CDR1 SGHAT, CDR2 FQDESV (reference sequence). Between the trimmed V and J ends, which lost 1 base and 8 bases, there was a span of 17 bases. The sequence was collected from a middle-aged woman in good health and CMV-seropositive. The J gene is TRBJ1-2, the V gene TRBV11-1; D unresolved. Sequenced material: PBMCs. CDR3 sequence reads: CASSLVAGWSEGYTF. The CDR3 DNA follows: TGTGCCAGCAGCTTAGTCGCCGGGTGGAGTGAGGGCTACACCTTC.